A selection of T cell receptor beta chains follows, all from one sample in a study of T cells in Graves' hyperthyroidism and ophthalmopathy. TCRdb used MiXCR to reprocess the multiplex PCR reads, holding one entry per CDR3 protein. The table has approximately 420,000 distinct CDR3 sequences, roughly 15% seen once; the top ten hold about 4.9%. Sequencing was performed on blood. These receptor sequences come from a woman aged 18-29 years with Graves' hyperthyroidism. The CDR3 runs from the conserved cysteine through the conserved F or W. The D gene is left open where the match is weak. Clone size is stated in some rows and not others, as once, few, many or a class when expanded.

v_call	clone_size	j_call	d_call	cdr3_aa	cdr3_nt
TRBV7-2	many	TRBJ2-7	TRBD2	CASSLAGSYEQYF	TGTGCCAGCAGTTTAGCGGGGTCCTACGAGCAGTACTTC
TRBV5-5	-	TRBJ1-1	-	CASSVWGRENTEAFF	TGTGCCAGCAGCGTCTGGGGACGGGAGAACACTGAAGCTTTCTTT
TRBV6-2/TRBV6-3	-	TRBJ1-5	-	CASCLVEVGSNQPQHF	TGTGCCAGCTGCCTAGTGGAGGTGGGAAGCAATCAGCCCCAGCATTTT
TRBV18	many	TRBJ2-5	-	CASSSITRTQYF	TGTGCCAGCTCATCAATAACACGAACCCAGTACTTC
TRBV14	many	TRBJ2-1	TRBD1	CASSQWMGQGDNEQFF	TGTGCCAGCAGCCAGTGGATGGGACAGGGGGACAATGAGCAGTTCTTC
TRBV28	many	TRBJ2-7	TRBD1	CASRRQGSPIAYEQYF	TGTGCCAGCAGACGACAGGGTTCTCCCATTGCCTACGAGCAGTACTTC
TRBV30	many	TRBJ1-1	-	CAWSRGGGPEAFF	TGTGCCTGGAGTCGAGGAGGAGGCCCTGAAGCTTTCTTT
TRBV30	many	TRBJ1-5	-	CAWSVGNSNQPQHF	TGTGCCTGGAGTGTGGGAAATAGCAATCAGCCCCAGCATTTT
TRBV7-2	-	TRBJ1-2	TRBD1	CASSIDRGGYGYTF	TGTGCCAGCAGCATCGACAGGGGTGGCTATGGCTACACCTTC
TRBV11-1	many	TRBJ2-3	-	CASSKDLPDTQYF	TGTGCCAGCAGCAAGGACCTCCCAGATACGCAGTATTTT
TRBV28	many	TRBJ1-3	-	CASSLRGTSGNTIYF	TGTGCCAGCAGTCTAAGGGGGACCTCTGGAAACACCATATATTTT
TRBV6-1	many	TRBJ2-1	TRBD1	CASSPTVSGGPSHNEQFF	TGTGCCAGCAGTCCAACCGTTTCAGGGGGCCCATCCCACAATGAGCAGTTCTTC
TRBV9	-	TRBJ1-3	-	CASSKSSSTDLGVNTIYF	TGTGCCAGCAGCAAAAGCTCTTCGACAGATCTGGGTGTAAACACCATATATTTT
TRBV6-1	many	TRBJ2-1	-	CASSEPFGLGQNNEQFF	TGTGCCAGCAGTGAACCCTTCGGGCTTGGACAGAACAATGAGCAGTTCTTC
TRBV9	few	TRBJ2-7	TRBD1	CASSVGGGGTGPDEQYF	TGTGCCAGCAGCGTAGGTGGGGGGGGGACAGGGCCGGACGAGCAGTACTTC
TRBV7-9	many	TRBJ2-5	TRBD2	CASRPPGGRTSGEETQYF	TGTGCCAGCAGGCCCCCCGGGGGTCGCACTAGCGGGGAAGAGACCCAGTACTTC
TRBV6-1	many	TRBJ2-6	-	CASSEEQDGANVLTF	TGTGCCAGCAGTGAAGAACAGGACGGGGCCAACGTCCTGACTTTC
TRBV20-1	many	TRBJ1-1	-	CSVALGRRNTEAFF	TGCAGTGTGGCCTTAGGACGGCGGAACACTGAAGCTTTCTTT
TRBV3-1	many	TRBJ2-1	-	CASSQFKGAEQFF	TGTGCCAGCAGCCAATTTAAAGGGGCGGAGCAGTTCTTC
TRBV30	few	TRBJ1-6	TRBD1	CAWSPDRGRDNSPLHF	TGTGCCTGGAGTCCGGACAGGGGGCGGGATAATTCACCCCTCCACTTT
TRBV12-3/TRBV12-4	-	TRBJ1-5	-	CASSSRRSNQPQHF	TGTGCCAGCAGTTCCAGACGGAGCAATCAGCCCCAGCATTTT
TRBV27	many	TRBJ2-5	TRBD2	CASSISSGSGETQYF	TGTGCCAGCAGTATATCTAGCGGGAGTGGTGAGACCCAGTACTTC
TRBV6-2/TRBV6-3	many	TRBJ1-2	-	CASSYPGPRDGYTF	TGTGCCAGCAGTTACCCGGGCCCACGGGATGGCTACACCTTC
TRBV11-3	many	TRBJ2-5	-	CASSSTGTPGETQYF	TGTGCCAGCAGCTCAACCGGGACGCCTGGGGAGACCCAGTACTTC
TRBV6-1	few	TRBJ1-1	-	CASSTWGGTEAFF	TGTGCCAGCAGTACCTGGGGGGGAACTGAAGCTTTCTTT
TRBV7-6	many	TRBJ1-3	-	CASSRTVSAASGNTIYF	TGTGCCAGCAGCCGGACTGTCTCAGCAGCGTCTGGAAACACCATATATTTT
TRBV29-1	few	TRBJ2-3	TRBD1	CSVETGDRATDTQYF	TGCAGCGTTGAAACGGGGGACAGGGCGACAGATACGCAGTATTTT
TRBV7-2	few	TRBJ2-2	-	CASRRTRTPNTGELFF	TGTGCCAGCAGGAGGACCCGGACCCCGAACACCGGGGAGCTGTTTTTT
TRBV9	-	TRBJ1-2	-	CASSVGTPNYGYTF	TGTGCCAGCAGCGTAGGGACACCCAACTATGGCTACACCTTC
TRBV28	many	TRBJ2-1	-	CASSRSYNEQFF	TGTGCCAGCAGTCGCTCCTACAATGAGCAGTTCTTC
TRBV5-1	many	TRBJ2-3	-	CASSLEANTDTQYF	TGCGCCAGCAGCTTGGAAGCCAACACAGATACGCAGTATTTT
TRBV6-1	many	TRBJ1-5	-	CASSWKGGPDNQPQHF	TGTGCCAGCAGTTGGAAGGGGGGGCCGGACAATCAGCCCCAGCATTTT
TRBV12-3/TRBV12-4	many	TRBJ1-1	-	CASSLVMDEGAEAFF	TGTGCCAGCAGTTTAGTAATGGACGAAGGGGCTGAAGCTTTCTTT
TRBV6-2/TRBV6-3	-	TRBJ1-1	-	CASSYSNVAGAGNTEAFF	TGTGCCAGCAGTTACTCGAACGTAGCAGGGGCGGGGAACACTGAAGCTTTCTTT
TRBV10-3	-	TRBJ2-5	-	CAISEPRADSQWAQYF	TGTGCCATCAGTGAGCCCCGAGCGGACAGCCAGTGGGCCCAGTACTTC
TRBV19	few	TRBJ2-4	-	CASKGDLAKNIQYF	TGTGCCAGTAAAGGGGATTTAGCCAAAAACATTCAGTACTTC
TRBV30	-	TRBJ2-1	-	CAWRDSGGGQFF	TGTGCCTGGAGGGATAGTGGGGGTGGTCAGTTCTTC
TRBV7-9	-	TRBJ2-7	TRBD2	CASSLSGTSGGMSSYEQYF	TGTGCCAGCAGCCTTTCCGGGACTAGCGGGGGGATGAGCTCCTACGAGCAGTACTTC
TRBV28	many	TRBJ1-1	-	CASSLSYTLNTEAFF	TGTGCCAGCAGTTTATCGTACACCCTGAACACTGAAGCTTTCTTT
TRBV5-6	-	TRBJ1-5	-	CASSLGRGQPQHF	TGTGCCAGCAGCTTGGGGAGGGGTCAGCCCCAGCATTTT
TRBV30	-	TRBJ2-4	-	CAWGPLETKNIQYF	TGTGCCTGGGGACCCTTAGAAACCAAAAACATTCAGTACTTC
TRBV5-1	many	TRBJ2-7	-	CASSLEGTAYEQYF	TGCGCCAGCAGCTTGGAAGGGACGGCCTACGAGCAGTACTTC
TRBV12-3/TRBV12-4	-	TRBJ1-5	-	CASSLGGFENQPQHF	TGTGCCAGCAGTTTAGGGGGATTCGAGAATCAGCCCCAGCATTTT
TRBV27	-	TRBJ2-2	TRBD2	CASSVAGGSPGELFF	TGTGCCAGCAGTGTAGCGGGAGGTAGCCCCGGGGAGCTGTTTTTT
TRBV6-1	-	TRBJ1-1	TRBD1	CASRGDRGWGEAFF	TGTGCCAGCAGAGGAGACAGGGGTTGGGGTGAAGCTTTCTTT